This is a list of T cell receptor beta chains from one sample in a study of OX40 agonist ivuxolimab in advanced cancers. Sequencing used immunoSEQ multiplex PCR; TCRdb keeps in-frame clones, though not all of them. Here the sample spans roughly 90,000 clones, about 90% being singletons. This specimen was CD4+ or CD8+ T cells sorted from blood, taken in a trial of the OX40 agonist ivuxolimab. The receptor source for this set is an adult with an advanced solid tumor such as melanoma, head and neck, liver or kidney cancer. Both conserved end residues are part of each CDR3. Each record gives: V gene, J gene, CDR3 protein.

TRBV27,TRBJ2-6,CASSLQGAGANVLTF
TRBV28,TRBJ2-1,CASMVRNEQFF
TRBV7-2,TRBJ1-5,CASSGQGRGQPQHF
TRBV5-4,TRBJ2-7,CASSFLGRPPSSYEQYF
TRBV10-2,TRBJ2-5,CASTRSDRQETQYF
TRBV4-1,TRBJ2-3,CASSQVAGGRTDTQYF
TRBV7-2,TRBJ2-3,CASSLKADTQYF
TRBV7-9,TRBJ1-1,CASSPQVGGKGSAFF
TRBV4-1,TRBJ2-7,CASSSGRPYEQYF
TRBV11-1,TRBJ2-7,CASSFRDREHEQYF
TRBV28,TRBJ2-1,CASSLLAGGPESYNEQFF
TRBV21-1,TRBJ2-2,CASSRDWTNTGELFF
TRBV7-9,TRBJ1-2,CASSLSIYGYTF
TRBV6-4,TRBJ2-1,CASSDSTGPSNEQFF
TRBV28,TRBJ1-3,CASSLTPLGSSGNTIYF
TRBV6-6,TRBJ1-2,CASSYASRGRNYGYTF
TRBV6-1,TRBJ2-7,CASSRLAPYEQYF
TRBV5-1,TRBJ1-5,CASSPQGYSNQPQHF
TRBV19,TRBJ2-2,CASTDGLAGDIGELFF
TRBV19,TRBJ2-7,CASSLLAGALEQYF
TRBV27,TRBJ2-7,CASSLVPAGGYEQYF
TRBV5-8,TRBJ1-2,CASTVGDRDGYTF
TRBV7-9,TRBJ2-5,CASSRGGEGETQYF
TRBV28,TRBJ2-2,CASSLTTGVWFGELFF
TRBV6-5,TRBJ2-5,CASSFGQAQETQYF
TRBV6-1,TRBJ2-3,CASSKLAGGADTQYF
TRBV7-3,TRBJ1-1,CASSPEQGSTEAFF
TRBV6-1,TRBJ2-3,CASSRDRASDTQYF
TRBV7-9,TRBJ1-4,CASSLRGQGTNEKLFF
TRBV29-1,TRBJ2-7,CSVEKVRTDYEQYF
TRBV5-6,TRBJ1-2,CASSLERRNYGYTF
TRBV6-1,TRBJ2-7,CASSESGFEQYF
TRBV2,TRBJ1-5,CASSGYASNQPQHF
TRBV5-1,TRBJ1-1,CASHEHVQGAWTEAFF
TRBV11-1,TRBJ2-1,CASSRLYNEQFF
TRBV7-9,TRBJ2-7,CASTYGAPSSYEQYF
TRBV2,TRBJ2-1,CASSEGEYLYNEQFF